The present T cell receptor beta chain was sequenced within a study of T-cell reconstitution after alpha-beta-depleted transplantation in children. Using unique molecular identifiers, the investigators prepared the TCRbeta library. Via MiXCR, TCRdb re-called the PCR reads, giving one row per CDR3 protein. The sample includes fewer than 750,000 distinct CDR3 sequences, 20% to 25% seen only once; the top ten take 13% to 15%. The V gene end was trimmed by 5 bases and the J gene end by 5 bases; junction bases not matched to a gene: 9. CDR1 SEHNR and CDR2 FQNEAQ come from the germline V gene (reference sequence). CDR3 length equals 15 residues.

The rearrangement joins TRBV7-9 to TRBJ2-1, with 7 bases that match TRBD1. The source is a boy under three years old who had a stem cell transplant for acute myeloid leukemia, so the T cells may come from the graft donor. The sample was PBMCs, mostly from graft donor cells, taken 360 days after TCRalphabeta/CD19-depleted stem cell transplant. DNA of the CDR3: TGTGCCAGCAGCGGGAACAGGGGAGTGGACAATGAGCAGTTCTTC. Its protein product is CASSGNRGVDNEQFF.